Sequencing of this T cell receptor beta chain was carried out in a study of OX40 agonist ivuxolimab in advanced cancers. Peripheral blood came from all dose cohorts at three timepoints. The repertoire was sequenced with immunoSEQ multiplex PCR; TCRdb's copy has only in-frame clones and lacks some. The data show 4,500 to 7,000 clones, roughly 70% seen once. CDR3 length: 15 residues. The ends were cut back, 4 bases at V and 1 base at J, with 13 bases in the middle. The sequence came from an adult with an advanced solid tumor such as melanoma, head and neck, liver or kidney cancer. The material sequenced was CD4+ or CD8+ T cells sorted from blood, taken in a trial of the OX40 agonist ivuxolimab. This sequence joins TRBV5-7 and TRBJ2-3, with D perhaps TRBD2 (6 bases). TRBV5-7 is an ORF, with its function uncertain. The CDR3 nucleotides are TGTGCCAGCAGCGCCGGGACGGGGGGCACAGATACGCAGTATTTT. Translation: CASSAGTGGTDTQYF.